This is a list of T cell receptor beta chains from one sample in a study of blood T cell repertoires in COVID-19. Only in-frame clones appear in the TCRdb table, and some are missing; sequencing was by immunoSEQ multiplex PCR. The data contain 270,000 or so clones, 75% to 90% of them singletons. The source material was peripheral blood. The receptors originated from a woman in her thirties or forties who had recovered from COVID-19. The CDR3 runs from the conserved cysteine through the conserved F or W. D genes are given only for firm matches. Size tells how often a clone was seen (once, few, many) or the class of an expanded clone, and some rows leave it out.

d_gene,v_gene,abundance,j_gene,CDR3aa,CDR3nt
TRBD2,TRBV5-3,-,TRBJ2-1,CARSLEGLAGVYNEQFF,TGTGCCAGAAGCTTGGAGGGACTAGCGGGAGTCTACAATGAGCAGTTCTTC
TRBD1,TRBV3-1/TRBV3-2,once,TRBJ2-4,CASSPTGSKNIQYF,TGTGCCAGCAGCCCGACAGGGAGCAAAAACATTCAGTACTTC
-,TRBV5-6,-,TRBJ2-7,CASSDSSYEQYF,TGTGCCAGCAGTGACAGCTCCTACGAGCAGTACTTC
TRBD1,TRBV7-9,-,TRBJ1-6,CASSLGQGDSPLHF,TGTGCCAGCAGCTTGGGACAGGGGGATTCACCCCTCCACTTT
-,TRBV6-4,-,TRBJ2-1,CASRTESSYNEQFF,TGTGCCAGCAGGACAGAGAGCTCCTACAATGAGCAGTTCTTC
-,TRBV30,-,TRBJ2-7,CAWSRDRIYEQYF,TGTGCCTGGAGTCGCGACAGGATCTACGAGCAGTACTTC
-,TRBV5-1,-,TRBJ1-4,CASSTGTFATNEKLFF,TGCGCCAGCAGCACAGGGACATTCGCAACTAATGAAAAACTGTTTTTT
-,TRBV19,-,TRBJ2-3,CASNSGELSTDTQYF,TGTGCCAGTAATTCCGGGGAGTTGAGCACAGATACGCAGTATTTT
-,TRBV6-5,-,TRBJ1-3,CASSYAPQSGNTIYF,TGTGCCAGCAGTTACGCCCCTCAGTCTGGAAACACCATATATTTT
-,TRBV7-2,-,TRBJ1-2,CASSPSQVYGYTF,TGTGCCAGCAGCCCTTCTCAGGTCTATGGCTACACCTTC
-,TRBV11-3,once,TRBJ2-3,CASSLGAPSTDTQYF,TGTGCCAGCAGCTTAGGGGCACCCAGCACAGATACGCAGTATTTT
-,TRBV10-2,-,TRBJ2-2,CASSLQDTGELFF,TGCGCCAGCAGCCTACAGGACACCGGGGAGCTGTTTTTT
-,TRBV30,-,TRBJ1-2,CAYGTPSTNYGYTF,TGTGCCTACGGGACACCTAGTACTAACTATGGCTACACCTTC
-,TRBV27,once,TRBJ2-7,CASRPGHFPYEQYF,TGTGCCAGCAGGCCGGGACATTTTCCCTACGAGCAGTACTTC
-,TRBV4-1,-,TRBJ1-5,CASSQDPVGGTVNQPQHF,TGCGCCAGCAGCCAAGACCCCGTGGGGGGGACGGTCAATCAGCCCCAGCATTTT
TRBD2,TRBV7-8,-,TRBJ2-1,CASSLSGSSYNEQFF,TGTGCCAGCAGCCTTAGCGGGAGTTCCTACAATGAGCAGTTCTTC
TRBD2,TRBV5-4,-,TRBJ2-5,CASSWSGLAAETQYF,TGTGCCAGCAGCTGGAGTGGCCTAGCGGCGGAGACCCAGTACTTC
-,TRBV3-1/TRBV3-2,-,TRBJ2-2,CASSPVGGTGELFF,TGTGCCAGCAGCCCCGTGGGAGGCACCGGGGAGCTGTTTTTT
TRBD2,TRBV5-6,few,TRBJ2-7,CASSLSGSWYEQYF,TGTGCCAGCAGCTTAAGCGGGAGTTGGTACGAGCAGTACTTC
TRBD1,TRBV28,once,TRBJ1-4,CASSGTGQPEKLFF,TGTGCCAGCAGTGGGACAGGGCAACCTGAAAAACTGTTTTTT
TRBD1,TRBV18,once,TRBJ2-3,CASSPPGQSTDTQYF,TGTGCCAGCTCACCGCCGGGACAGAGCACAGATACGCAGTATTTT
TRBD2,TRBV5-1,-,TRBJ2-7,CASSWSGRGSYEQYF,TGCGCCAGCAGCTGGAGCGGGAGGGGATCCTACGAGCAGTACTTC
TRBD1,TRBV5-1,-,TRBJ1-2,CASSVATGGDGYTF,TGCGCCAGCAGCGTAGCTACAGGGGGCGATGGCTACACCTTC
-,TRBV28,-,TRBJ2-3,CASTPRAPMGDTQYF,TGTGCCAGCACCCCCAGGGCCCCGATGGGAGATACGCAGTATTTT
TRBD2,TRBV27,-,TRBJ2-1,CASSLRRERYNEQFF,TGTGCCAGCAGTTTAAGGCGGGAGCGCTACAATGAGCAGTTCTTC
TRBD1,TRBV2,many,TRBJ2-2,CAGGQANTGELFF,TGTGCCGGGGGACAGGCTAACACCGGGGAGCTGTTTTTT
-,TRBV29-1,-,TRBJ2-1,CSGEGLGYDAYNEQFF,TGCAGCGGCGAAGGTCTCGGGTACGATGCCTACAATGAGCAGTTCTTC
-,TRBV7-2,-,TRBJ1-3,CASSTDSSSGNTIYF,TGTGCCAGCAGCACGGACAGCAGCTCTGGAAACACCATATATTTT
-,TRBV7-6,-,TRBJ2-1,CASRDGQTVYNEQFF,TGTGCCAGCAGAGATGGACAGACCGTCTACAATGAGCAGTTCTTC
-,TRBV30,-,TRBJ1-2,CAWSMWEDGYTF,TGTGCCTGGAGTATGTGGGAGGATGGCTACACCTTC
-,TRBV19,-,TRBJ1-1,CASMATALGSHMNTEAFF,TGTGCCAGTATGGCCACAGCTTTGGGTTCCCACATGAACACTGAAGCTTTCTTT
TRBD2,TRBV3-1/TRBV3-2,-,TRBJ2-7,CASSQGPAGVYEQYF,TGTGCCAGCAGCCAAGGTCCAGCGGGAGTCTACGAGCAGTACTTC
-,TRBV5-5,-,TRBJ2-6,CASSLWTSGANVLTF,TGTGCCAGCAGCTTGTGGACTTCTGGGGCCAACGTCCTGACTTTC
-,TRBV21-1,-,TRBJ2-4,CASTAGIWGSGRPKNIQYF,TGTGCCAGCACCGCCGGGATCTGGGGTAGCGGGAGGCCCAAAAACATTCAGTACTTC
-,TRBV24-1,-,TRBJ2-2,CATSSLPGVKGTGELFF,TGTGCCACCAGTTCACTCCCAGGGGTCAAGGGCACCGGGGAGCTGTTTTTT
TRBD2,TRBV3-1/TRBV3-2,few,TRBJ2-7,CASSQAHGLAGANSYEQYF,TGTGCCAGCAGCCAAGCCCATGGACTAGCGGGAGCGAACTCCTACGAGCAGTACTTC
TRBD2,TRBV28,-,TRBJ2-7,CASRERGGSYEQYF,TGTGCCAGCAGGGAGCGGGGGGGGTCCTACGAGCAGTACTTC
TRBD2,TRBV28,-,TRBJ2-3,CASSGGSGSIVDTQYF,TGTGCCAGCAGTGGGGGTAGCGGGAGTATTGTAGATACGCAGTATTTT
-,TRBV5-1,-,TRBJ2-1,CASSSSGNREQFF,TGCGCCAGCAGCTCCTCAGGGAATCGTGAGCAGTTCTTC
TRBD2,TRBV6-1,-,TRBJ2-1,CASSVERGAPRPYNEQFF,TGTGCCAGCAGTGTCGAGCGGGGGGCCCCCCGGCCCTACAATGAGCAGTTCTTC
TRBD2,TRBV6-5,-,TRBJ2-1,CASSYSASGPGDEQFF,TGTGCCAGCAGTTACTCGGCTAGCGGGCCCGGTGATGAGCAGTTCTTC
-,TRBV4-1,-,TRBJ2-1,CASSPPPGPYNEQFF,TGCGCCAGCAGCCCTCCCCCAGGCCCCTATAATGAGCAGTTCTTC
-,TRBV15,-,TRBJ1-5,CATSRDQSGSNQPQHF,TGTGCCACCAGCAGAGATCAATCAGGTAGCAATCAGCCCCAGCATTTT
-,TRBV1,once,TRBJ1-1,CTSSHGRIWTEAFF,TGCACCAGCAGCCATGGGAGGATCTGGACTGAAGCTTTCTTT
TRBD1,TRBV5-1,-,TRBJ2-5,CASSTDRTQETQYF,TGCGCCAGCAGCACGGACAGGACCCAAGAGACCCAGTACTTC
TRBD2,TRBV6-5,-,TRBJ2-7,CASSYSGLAGSYEQYF,TGTGCCAGCAGTTACTCGGGACTAGCGGGGTCCTACGAGCAGTACTTC
TRBD2,TRBV2,-,TRBJ2-3,CASSETAGGRPLTDTQYF,TGTGCCAGCAGTGAAACGGCGGGAGGACGCCCCCTCACAGATACGCAGTATTTT
TRBD1,TRBV28,-,TRBJ1-2,CASSFPSTGVYGYTF,TGTGCCAGCAGTTTCCCATCGACAGGGGTCTATGGCTACACCTTC
TRBD1,TRBV7-9,-,TRBJ1-1,CASSSTGGVTEAFF,TGTGCCAGCAGTTCGACAGGGGGCGTCACTGAAGCTTTCTTT
TRBD1,TRBV10-3,-,TRBJ2-6,CAIRELTGTGAGANVLTF,TGTGCCATCAGGGAACTCACCGGGACAGGGGCTGGGGCCAACGTCCTGACTTTC
TRBD1,TRBV5-1,-,TRBJ2-1,CASTTAGTGYNEQFF,TGCGCCAGCACGACCGCGGGGACAGGTTACAATGAGCAGTTCTTC
TRBD1,TRBV4-1,-,TRBJ1-6,CASSPSTGDSYNSPLHF,TGCGCCAGCAGCCCCTCGACAGGGGACTCCTATAATTCACCCCTCCACTTT
TRBD2,TRBV28,-,TRBJ2-3,CASRSLAGVTDTQYF,TGTGCCAGCAGAAGTCTAGCGGGGGTCACAGATACGCAGTATTTT
TRBD2,TRBV18,-,TRBJ2-2,CASSGLAGVAGTGELFF,TGTGCCAGCTCGGGACTAGCGGGAGTAGCGGGCACCGGGGAGCTGTTTTTT
-,TRBV6-5,-,TRBJ1-1,CASRGWEGTEAFF,TGTGCCAGCAGGGGATGGGAGGGCACTGAAGCTTTCTTT